One and the same sample provided the 7 T cell receptor beta chains below, sequenced in a study of radiation and T cells in renal cell carcinoma. Time point of the sample: blood 2 weeks post-SBRT. The treatment is: 15 Gy SBRT to primary tumor, nephrectomy 4 weeks later. Sequenced by immunoSEQ multiplex PCR; TCRdb stores in-frame clones only, minus some. The sample has roughly 120,000 clones; 81% are singletons. Sequencing was performed on blood, taken from a patient whose treatment included radiotherapy and nephrectomy. These receptors all stem from a woman aged 55-75 years with renal cell carcinoma.

The chain recombines TRBV6-6 with TRBJ1-6; weak D call: TRBD1 (5 bases). Between the trimmed V and J ends, which lost 2 bases and 11 bases, there was a span of 19 bases. Per the germline V gene, CDR1 is MNHNY and CDR2 is SVGAGI (reference sequence). There are 16 residues in the CDR3. The CDR3 reads CASSYPGSRGVTPLHF. CDR3 coding DNA: TGTGCCAGCAGTTACCCCGGGAGCCGAGGGGTGACACCCCTCCACTTT.

CDR3 loop: CASYRGPGDTQYF. Written as DNA, the CDR3 is TGTGCCAGCTACAGGGGGCCCGGGGATACGCAGTATTTT. This rearrangement joins TRBV6-1 to TRBJ2-3, with 9 bases lining up with TRBD1. V dropped 8 bases and J dropped 6; count of bases not matched to a gene: 6. This CDR3 contains 13 residues. Looked up from germline, CDR1 is MNHNS and CDR2 is SASEGT.

The chain uses TRBV6-6 and TRBJ1-6; TRBD1 aligns across 9 bases. Per germline, CDR1 MNHNY and CDR2 SVGAGI (reference sequence). CDR3 length: 14 residues. The V and J ends lost 2 bases and 11 bases, in that order; junction bases with no gene match: 4. As DNA, the CDR3 is TGTGCCAGCAGTTACGGACAGGGGAGGACACCCCTCCACTTT. Its protein product is CASSYGQGRTPLHF.

The V gene is TRBV9, the J gene TRBJ1-3; the D gene is possibly TRBD1 (6 bases). CDR1 is SGDLS, CDR2 YYNGEE, per germline. V was clipped by 1 base and J by 0 bases, with 11 bases between them. The CDR3 runs to 16 residues. Here the CDR3 reads CASSVKGHSSGNTIYF. The CDR3, as DNA: TGTGCCAGCAGCGTAAAGGGACATAGCTCTGGAAACACCATATATTTT.

The genes are TRBV6-4 and TRBJ1-1; TRBD1 is a possible D gene (5 bases). This CDR3 has 13 amino acids. CDR1 MRHNA and CDR2 SNTAGT come from the germline V gene. V was trimmed by 6 bases and J by 4 bases, leaving 12 bases between them. The CDR3 DNA is TGTGCCAGCAGCCCAACTGGGGCCACTGAAGCTTTCTTT. It translates to CASSPTGATEAFF.

The chain carries TRBV19 and TRBJ1-2; 7 bases fit TRBD1. The germline V gene has CDR1 LNHDA and CDR2 SQIVND (reference sequence). This CDR3 has 13 residues. V lost 6 bases, J lost 2 bases, and 3 bases stayed unmatched. As DNA, the CDR3 is TGTGCCAGTAGAGACAGGGCGAACTATGGCTACACCTTC. Translation gives CASRDRANYGYTF. Full variable domain (outside the CDR3, taken from reference TRBV19 and TRBJ1-2): DGGITQSPKYLFRKEGQNVTLSCEQNLNHDAMYWYRQDPGQGLRLIYYSQIVNDFQKGDIAEGYSVSREKKESFPLTVTSAQKNPTAFYLCASRDRANYGYTFGSGTRLTVV.

This chain uses TRBV5-4 with TRBJ1-4; a possible D gene is TRBD1 (6 bases). With 3 bases removed from V and 4 bases from J, the gap between germline ends came to 10 bases. Germline V CDR1 and CDR2: SGHNT, YYREEE (reference sequence). CDR3 length equals 14 residues. CDR3 DNA: TGTGCCAGCAGCTCGACAGGTAGTAATGAAAAACTGTTTTTT. This gives the protein CASSSTGSNEKLFF.